The 10 T cell receptor beta chains below come from one sample, sequenced in a study of T-cell reconstitution after alpha-beta-depleted transplantation in children. Researchers prepared the TCRbeta library using unique molecular identifiers, the study reports. TCRdb re-analysed the PCR reads in MiXCR, keeping a single row per CDR3 protein. This table has approximately 130,000 distinct CDR3 sequences, 8.5% to 10% appearing once. The sample was PBMCs, mostly from graft donor cells, taken 180 days after TCRalphabeta/CD19-depleted stem cell transplant. Source of these receptors: a girl under two years old who had a stem cell transplant for combined immunodeficiency, so the T cells may come from the graft donor.

This clonotype was detected a few times. The chain has TRBV5-1 and TRBJ2-5; D is perhaps TRBD1 (6 bases). Germline values: CDR1 SGHRS, CDR2 YFSETQ. The CDR3 runs 15 residues. Between the trimmed V and J ends, which lost 5 bases and 5 bases, there was a span of 19 bases. As DNA, the CDR3 is TGCGCCAGCAGACTCGAATTGATGAGGGGGGAGACCCAGTACTTC. The encoded protein is CASRLELMRGETQYF.

V and J are TRBV6-5 and TRBJ2-7, with 9 nucleotides matching TRBD1. Trimming removed 1 base from V and 5 bases from J; junction bases left unmatched: 6. The CDR3 has 15 residues. Germline CDR1 reads MNHEY; CDR2 reads SVGAGI. The CDR3 region is CASSYFNRGHNEQYF. For the CDR3, the DNA is TGTGCCAGCAGTTACTTCAACAGGGGGCACAACGAGCAGTACTTC.

The chain links TRBV18 to TRBJ2-2; D not certain. Germline-derived CDR1 and CDR2 are KGHSH and LQKENI. Trimming shortened V by 0 bases and J by 5 bases, and 4 bases separated the two germline ends. CDR3 length: 13 residues. The CDR3 here is CASSPPLTGELFF. The CDR3 bases are TGTGCCAGCTCACCACCCCTGACCGGGGAGCTGTTTTTT.

The gene calls are TRBV7-8 and TRBJ1-4; D not certain. The V gene lost 5 bases and the J gene lost 7 bases, with 14 bases spanning the gap. This CDR3 has 14 residues. The germline V gene encodes CDR1 SGHVS and CDR2 FQNEAQ. As DNA, the CDR3 is TGTGCCAGCAGCCCTAGCGAGATGGGTGAAAAACTGTTTTTT. Translating gives CASSPSEMGEKLFF. The full variable domain, with the rest looked up from reference TRBV7-8 and TRBJ1-4, is GAGVSQSPRYKVAKRGQDVALRCDPISGHVSLFWYQQALGQGPEFLTYFQNEAQLDKSGLPSDRFFAERPEGSVSTLKIQRTQQEDSAVYLCASSPSEMGEKLFFGSGTQLSVL.

The chain combines TRBV25-1 with TRBJ2-1; D is perhaps TRBD1 (6 bases). This CDR3 comprises 13 residues. CDR1 and CDR2 from the germline V gene are MGHDK and SYGVNS. The V gene lost 2 bases and the J gene lost 10 bases, with 12 bases spanning the gap. CDR3 region: CASSEPRGGEQFF. The CDR3 DNA reads TGTGCCAGCAGTGAACCCAGGGGTGGCGAGCAGTTCTTC.

The chain combines TRBV7-2 with TRBJ2-1, with 15 bases fitting TRBD2. Unmatched junction bases numbered 4, after V lost 1 base and J lost 9 bases. The CDR3 totals 16 residues. Germline V CDR1 and CDR2: SGHTA, FQGNSA. CDR3 DNA sequence: TGTGCCAGCAGCTTAGTCCCGGGACTAGCGGGAGGTGAGCAGTTCTTC. Protein: CASSLVPGLAGGEQFF.

This clonotype appeared many times. The rearrangement links TRBV12-3 or TRBV12-4 to TRBJ1-6; D may be TRBD1 (6 bases). This CDR3 is built from 18 residues. Trimming took off 0 bases at V and 3 bases at J, with 15 bases between the two ends. The CDR3 sequence: CASSLARPGAGYNSPLHF. The CDR3 nucleotides read TGTGCCAGCAGTTTAGCCCGGCCAGGGGCAGGCTATAATTCACCCCTCCACTTT.

This sequence joins TRBV24-1 and TRBJ2-7, with 8 bases lining up with TRBD1. The germline gives CDR1 KGHDR, CDR2 SFDVKD. This CDR3 has 16 amino acids. V trimming: 8 bases; J trimming: 3 bases; junction bases outside the gene matches: 14. In DNA, the CDR3 is TGTGCCACCACCCCGGACAGGGTTGGTCTACGCTACGAGCAGTACTTC. It encodes CATTPDRVGLRYEQYF.

In this sample, this clonotype turned up a few times. The V gene is TRBV29-1, the J gene TRBJ1-1; D not resolved. Germline loops: CDR1 SQVTM, CDR2 ANQGSEA. This CDR3 is 13 amino acids long. The V gene lost 3 bases and the J gene lost 2 bases, with 10 bases spanning the gap. The CDR3 nucleotides are TGCAGCGTTGACTTAGGCGGTAACACTGAAGCTTTCTTT. It encodes CSVDLGGNTEAFF.

This clonotype has ten or more counts. This chain joins TRBV20-1 and TRBJ1-6, with 7 bases that match TRBD1. Trimming took 3 bases from V and 0 from J; bases not matched to a gene: 17. In germline, CDR1 is DFQATT, CDR2 SNEGSKA (reference sequence). This CDR3 comprises 20 residues. CDR3 in amino acids: CSASGLFRDRVLSYNSPLHF. The CDR3, as DNA: TGCAGTGCTAGTGGGTTGTTTCGAGACAGGGTCCTCTCCTATAATTCACCCCTCCACTTT.